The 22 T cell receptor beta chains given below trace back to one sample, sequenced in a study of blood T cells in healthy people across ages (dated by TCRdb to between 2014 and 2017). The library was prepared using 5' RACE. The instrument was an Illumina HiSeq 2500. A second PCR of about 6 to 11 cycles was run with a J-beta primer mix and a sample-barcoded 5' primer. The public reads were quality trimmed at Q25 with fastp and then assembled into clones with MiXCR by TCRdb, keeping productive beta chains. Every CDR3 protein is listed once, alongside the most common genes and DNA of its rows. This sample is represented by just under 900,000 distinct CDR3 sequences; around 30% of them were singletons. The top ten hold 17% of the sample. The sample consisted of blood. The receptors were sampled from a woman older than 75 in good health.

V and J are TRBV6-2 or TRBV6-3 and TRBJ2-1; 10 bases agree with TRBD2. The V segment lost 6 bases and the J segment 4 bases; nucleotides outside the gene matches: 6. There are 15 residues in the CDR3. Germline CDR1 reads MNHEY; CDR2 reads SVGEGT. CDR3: CASRQAGGRYNEQFF. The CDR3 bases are TGTGCCAGCAGACAAGCGGGGGGGCGGTACAATGAGCAGTTCTTC.

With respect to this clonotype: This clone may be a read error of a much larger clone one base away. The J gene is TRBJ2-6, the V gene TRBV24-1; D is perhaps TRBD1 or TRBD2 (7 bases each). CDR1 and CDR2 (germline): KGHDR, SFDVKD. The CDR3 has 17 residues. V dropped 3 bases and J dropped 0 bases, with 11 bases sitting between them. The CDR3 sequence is CATSDDREGSGANVLTF. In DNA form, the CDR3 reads TGTGCCACCAGTGATGACAGGGAGGGCTCTGGGGCCAACGTCCTGACTTTC.

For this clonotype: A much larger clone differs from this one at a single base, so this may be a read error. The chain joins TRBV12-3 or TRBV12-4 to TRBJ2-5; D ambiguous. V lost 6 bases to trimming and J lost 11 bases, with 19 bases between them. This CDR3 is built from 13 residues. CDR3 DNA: TGTGCCAGCAGCAAGTCGTCGAGCAATGAGCAGTACTTC. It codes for CASSKSSSNEQYF.

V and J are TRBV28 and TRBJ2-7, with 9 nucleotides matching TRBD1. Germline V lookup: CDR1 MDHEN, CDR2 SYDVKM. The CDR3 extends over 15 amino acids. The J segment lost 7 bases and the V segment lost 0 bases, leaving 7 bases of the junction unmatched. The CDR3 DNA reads TGTGCCAGCAGTTTATGGTTACAGGGGGCCGGAGAGCAGTACTTC. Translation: CASSLWLQGAGEQYF.

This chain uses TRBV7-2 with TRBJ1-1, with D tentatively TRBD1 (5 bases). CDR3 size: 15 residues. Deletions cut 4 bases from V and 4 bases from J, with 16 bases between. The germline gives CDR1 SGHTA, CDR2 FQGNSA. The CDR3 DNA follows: TGTGCCAGCAGCTCCACAGGCCCCTCAGGCACTGAAGCTTTCTTT. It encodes CASSSTGPSGTEAFF.

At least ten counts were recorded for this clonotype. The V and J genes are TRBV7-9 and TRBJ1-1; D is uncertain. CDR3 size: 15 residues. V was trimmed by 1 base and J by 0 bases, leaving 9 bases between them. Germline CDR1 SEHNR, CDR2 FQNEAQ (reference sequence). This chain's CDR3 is CASSLVGQVNTEAFF. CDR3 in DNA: TGTGCCAGCAGCTTAGTTGGGCAGGTGAACACTGAAGCTTTCTTT.

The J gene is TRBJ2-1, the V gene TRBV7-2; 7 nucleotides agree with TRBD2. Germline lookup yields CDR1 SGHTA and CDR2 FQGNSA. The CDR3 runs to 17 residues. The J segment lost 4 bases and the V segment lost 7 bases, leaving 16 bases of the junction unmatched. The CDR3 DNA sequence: TGTGCCAGCACATCACGAGACCCGGGACTATCGTACAATGAGCAGTTCTTC. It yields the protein CASTSRDPGLSYNEQFF.

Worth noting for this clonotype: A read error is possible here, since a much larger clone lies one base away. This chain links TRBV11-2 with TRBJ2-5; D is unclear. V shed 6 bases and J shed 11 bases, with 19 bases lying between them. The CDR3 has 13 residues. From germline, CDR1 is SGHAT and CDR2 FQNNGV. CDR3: CASRSPDHNEQYF. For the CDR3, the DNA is TGTGCCAGCAGATCACCTGACCACAATGAGCAGTACTTC.

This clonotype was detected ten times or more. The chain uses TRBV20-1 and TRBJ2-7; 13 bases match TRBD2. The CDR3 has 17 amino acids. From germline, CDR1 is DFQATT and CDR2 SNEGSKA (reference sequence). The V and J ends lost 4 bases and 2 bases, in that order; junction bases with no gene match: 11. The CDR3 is CSATRLAGGTKTYEQYF. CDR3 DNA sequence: TGCAGTGCTACGCGACTAGCGGGGGGAACTAAGACCTACGAGCAGTACTTC.

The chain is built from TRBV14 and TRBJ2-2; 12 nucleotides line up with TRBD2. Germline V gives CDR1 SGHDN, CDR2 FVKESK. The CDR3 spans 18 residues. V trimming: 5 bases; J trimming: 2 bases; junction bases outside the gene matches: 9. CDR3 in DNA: TGTGCCAGCAGCATCCAGACTAGCGGGGGTTTTAACACCGGGGAGCTGTTTTTT. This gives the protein CASSIQTSGGFNTGELFF.

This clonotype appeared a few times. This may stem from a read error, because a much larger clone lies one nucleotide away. CDR3 in DNA: TGTGCCGGCAGCTTAGCAGGGGGCTCCGGGGCCAACGTCCTGACTTTC. Residues: CAGSLAGGSGANVLTF. V usage is TRBV7-2 and J usage is TRBJ2-6; 8 nucleotides line up with TRBD1. CDR1 SGHTA and CDR2 FQGNSA come from the germline V gene. The CDR3 totals 16 residues.

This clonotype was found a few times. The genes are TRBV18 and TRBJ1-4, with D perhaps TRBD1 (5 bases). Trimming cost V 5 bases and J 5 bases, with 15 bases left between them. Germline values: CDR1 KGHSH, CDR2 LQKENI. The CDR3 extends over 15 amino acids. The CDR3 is CASSETAKPNEKLFF. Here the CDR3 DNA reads TGTGCCAGCTCAGAGACAGCGAAACCCAATGAAAAACTGTTTTTT. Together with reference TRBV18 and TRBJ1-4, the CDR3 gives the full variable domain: NAGVMQNPRHLVRRRGQEARLRCSPMKGHSHVYWYRQLPEEGLKFMVYLQKENIIDESGMPKERFSAEFPKEGPSILRIQQVVRGDSAAYFCASSETAKPNEKLFFGSGTQLSVL.

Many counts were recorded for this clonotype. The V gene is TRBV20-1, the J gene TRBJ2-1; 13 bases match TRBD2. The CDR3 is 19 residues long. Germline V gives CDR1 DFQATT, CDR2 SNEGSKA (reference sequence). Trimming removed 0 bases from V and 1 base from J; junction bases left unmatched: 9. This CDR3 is CSARELTSGGRRSYNEQFF. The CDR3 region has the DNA TGCAGTGCTAGAGAGCTGACTAGCGGGGGGCGCCGATCCTACAATGAGCAGTTCTTC.

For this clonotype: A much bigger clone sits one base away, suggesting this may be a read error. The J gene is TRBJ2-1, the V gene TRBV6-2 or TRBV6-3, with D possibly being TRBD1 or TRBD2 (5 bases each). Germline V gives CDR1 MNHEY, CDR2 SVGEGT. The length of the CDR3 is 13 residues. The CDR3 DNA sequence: TGTGCCGGCAGCCGAAGGGACGACAATGAGCAGTTCTTC. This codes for CAGSRRDDNEQFF.

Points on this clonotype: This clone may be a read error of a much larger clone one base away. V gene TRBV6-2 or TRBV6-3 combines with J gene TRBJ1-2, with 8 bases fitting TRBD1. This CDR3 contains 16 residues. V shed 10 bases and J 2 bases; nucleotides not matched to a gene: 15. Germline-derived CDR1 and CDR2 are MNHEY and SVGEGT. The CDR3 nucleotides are TGTGCCAACACCCTACAATTCCCAGGGGGCAACTATGGCTACACCTTC. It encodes CANTLQFPGGNYGYTF.

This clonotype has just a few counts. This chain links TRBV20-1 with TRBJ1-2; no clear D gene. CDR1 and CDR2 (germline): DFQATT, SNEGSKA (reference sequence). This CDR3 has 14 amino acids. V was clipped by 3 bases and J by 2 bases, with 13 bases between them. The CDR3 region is CSASRGGSNYGYTF. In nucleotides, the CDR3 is TGCAGTGCTAGCCGAGGAGGTTCCAACTATGGCTACACCTTC.

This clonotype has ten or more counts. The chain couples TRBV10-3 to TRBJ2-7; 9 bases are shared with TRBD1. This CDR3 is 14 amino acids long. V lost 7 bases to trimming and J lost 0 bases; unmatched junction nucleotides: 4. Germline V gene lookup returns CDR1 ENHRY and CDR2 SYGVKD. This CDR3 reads CAINPGQGSYEQYF. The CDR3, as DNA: TGTGCCATCAACCCGGGACAGGGCTCCTACGAGCAGTACTTC.

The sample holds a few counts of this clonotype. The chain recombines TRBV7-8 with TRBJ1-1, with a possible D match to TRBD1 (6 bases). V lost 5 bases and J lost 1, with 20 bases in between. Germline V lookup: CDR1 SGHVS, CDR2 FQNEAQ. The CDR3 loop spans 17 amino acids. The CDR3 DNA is TGTGCCAGCAGCCCTCTGGGAGGGGGTGTAAGGAACACTGAAGCTTTCTTT. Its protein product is CASSPLGGGVRNTEAFF.

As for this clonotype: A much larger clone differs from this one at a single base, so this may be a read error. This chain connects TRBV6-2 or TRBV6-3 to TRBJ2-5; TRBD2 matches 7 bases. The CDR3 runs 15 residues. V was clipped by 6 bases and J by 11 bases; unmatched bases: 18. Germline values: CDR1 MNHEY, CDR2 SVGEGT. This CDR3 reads CASSYGLASGNEQYF. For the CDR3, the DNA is TGTGCCAGCAGCTACGGACTGGCTAGCGGCAATGAGCAGTACTTC.

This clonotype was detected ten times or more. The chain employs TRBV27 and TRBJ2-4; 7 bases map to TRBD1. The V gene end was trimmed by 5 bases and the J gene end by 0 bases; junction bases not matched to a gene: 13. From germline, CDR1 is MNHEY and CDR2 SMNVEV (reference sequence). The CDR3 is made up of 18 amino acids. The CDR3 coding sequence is TGTGCCAGCAGTCCCTGGACAGGTCTCGACCTAGCCAAAAACATTCAGTACTTC. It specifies CASSPWTGLDLAKNIQYF.

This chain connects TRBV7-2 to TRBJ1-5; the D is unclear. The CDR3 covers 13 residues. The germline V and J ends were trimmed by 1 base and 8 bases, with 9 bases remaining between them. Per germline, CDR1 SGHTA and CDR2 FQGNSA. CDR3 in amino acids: CASSLDGLEPQHF. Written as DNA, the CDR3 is TGTGCCAGCAGCTTAGACGGCCTTGAGCCCCAGCATTTT.

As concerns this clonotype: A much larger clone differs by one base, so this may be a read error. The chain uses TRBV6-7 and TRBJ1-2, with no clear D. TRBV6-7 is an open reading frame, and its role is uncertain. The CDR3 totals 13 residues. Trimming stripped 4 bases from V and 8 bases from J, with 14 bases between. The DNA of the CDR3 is TGTGCCAGCAGTTCCCCGACCCGTCGCGGCTACACCTTC. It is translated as CASSSPTRRGYTF.